Below are 3 T cell receptor beta chains sequenced from a single sample in a study of cytotoxic CD8 clonotypes in ibrutinib-treated CLL. Using immunoSEQ multiplex PCR, the repertoire was profiled, and TCRdb retains in-frame clones only, with some absent. Among some 200,000 clones listed, about four fifths were seen once. The sample consisted of PBMCs, taken after 12 months of ibrutinib treatment. These receptors came from a human donor with chronic lymphocytic leukemia.

The V call is TRBV5-1, the J call TRBJ2-1; the match to TRBD1 covers 10 bases. The CDR3 has 15 residues. With V trimmed by 0 bases and J by 6 bases, 3 bases remained unmatched. CDR1 is SGHRS and CDR2 is YFSETQ in the germline V gene. The CDR3 nucleotides read TGCGCCAGCAGCTTGGAAGGACAGGGGGGCAATGAGCAGTTCTTC. Protein: CASSLEGQGGNEQFF.

V usage is TRBV5-6 and J usage is TRBJ2-7; D might be TRBD2 (5 bases). The CDR3 extends over 11 amino acids. CDR1 is SGHDT and CDR2 is YYEEEE in the germline V gene. V lost 4 bases and J 7 bases, leaving 9 bases between the germline ends. In DNA, the CDR3 is TGTGCCAGCAGCATTACGGGGGAGCAGTACTTC. Its protein product is CASSITGEQYF.

This clone has only a few counts. This chain links TRBV7-8 with TRBJ2-7, with D perhaps TRBD1 or TRBD2 (5 bases each). Germline CDR1 and CDR2: SGHVS and FQNEAQ. CDR3 length equals 15 residues. The germline V and J ends were trimmed by 0 bases and 0 bases, with 9 bases remaining between them. Here the CDR3 DNA reads TGTGCCAGCAGCTTAGCGCCGGGGCCCTCCTACGAGCAGTACTTC. Protein sequence: CASSLAPGPSYEQYF.